These T cell receptor beta chains were read from a single sample in a study of identical twins. TCRdb reanalysed the 5' RACE reads using MiXCR and keeps one entry per CDR3 protein. The data hold approximately 220,000 distinct CDR3 sequences, with about 7.5% observed a single time. The same data also contributed to another study, on yellow fever vaccine responses in identical twins.

Sequencing was done on a sample of memory (CD45RO+) T cells sorted from blood. The source of these receptors is a woman aged 18-29 years in good health. Both conserved end residues are part of each CDR3. The order of the fields is J gene, D gene, clone size, V gene, CDR3 DNA, CDR3 protein. A D gene is named only where the DNA matches it firmly. Clone size, where shown, is once, few, many, or a class for clones that have expanded.

TRBJ2-7 TRBD1 few TRBV27 TGTGCCAGCAGTCGGGACAGGAGCTCCTACGAGCAGTACTTC CASSRDRSSYEQYF
TRBJ2-6 TRBD1 NA TRBV20-1 TGCAGTGGCCCCGCCGCGGGACAGGGAATTACTGGGGCCAACGTCCTGACTTTC CSGPAAGQGITGANVLTF
TRBJ2-2 NA many TRBV15 TGTGCCACCAGCGTCAGCTTCACCGGGGAGCTGTTTTTT CATSVSFTGELFF
TRBJ2-7 NA few TRBV7-9 TGTGCCAGCAGCGGCCCTTCAGGGGGAGGAACCTACGAGCAGTACTTC CASSGPSGGGTYEQYF
TRBJ1-1 NA few TRBV28 TGTGCCAGCAGCCGACAGGCGTACACTGAAGCTTTCTTT CASSRQAYTEAFF
TRBJ2-5 NA NA TRBV29-1 TGCAGCGTCCAGGGCTCGGAGACCCAGTACTTC CSVQGSETQYF
TRBJ2-2 NA many TRBV4-1 TGCGCCAGCAGCCAAGATGGGGGACACACTGCGAACACCGGGGAGCTGTTTTTT CASSQDGGHTANTGELFF
TRBJ2-3 TRBD2 many TRBV20-1 TGCAGTGCTAGAAACCGGGGGGTAACTAGCACAGATACGCAGTATTTT CSARNRGVTSTDTQYF
TRBJ2-5 NA few TRBV3-1 TGTGCCAGCAGCCAAGACTTCGTCCAAGAGACCCAGTACTTC CASSQDFVQETQYF
TRBJ2-7 NA many TRBV7-6 TGTGCCAGCAGTCGCAGGACAGATTTTGAGGAGCAGTACTTC CASSRRTDFEEQYF
TRBJ1-2 TRBD1 many TRBV12-3/TRBV12-4 TGTGCCAGCAGTATCGGGACAGGGGTCGGCTACACCTTC CASSIGTGVGYTF
TRBJ1-4 NA NA TRBV18 TGTGCCAGCTCCCAGCTCGCGAATGAAAAACTGTTTTTT CASSQLANEKLFF
TRBJ2-7 NA few TRBV7-8 TGTGCCAGCAGCCCCCGATTTGATGATGGTGCTGGGGAGCAGTACTTC CASSPRFDDGAGEQYF
TRBJ2-1 TRBD2 NA TRBV9 TGTGCCAGCAGCGTAGACGGGGGGGCCGTAAATGAGCAGTTCTTC CASSVDGGAVNEQFF
TRBJ2-5 TRBD1 few TRBV6-5 TGTGCCAGCAGTTACAGGACAGGTGGTGGCCAAGAGACCCAGTACTTC CASSYRTGGGQETQYF